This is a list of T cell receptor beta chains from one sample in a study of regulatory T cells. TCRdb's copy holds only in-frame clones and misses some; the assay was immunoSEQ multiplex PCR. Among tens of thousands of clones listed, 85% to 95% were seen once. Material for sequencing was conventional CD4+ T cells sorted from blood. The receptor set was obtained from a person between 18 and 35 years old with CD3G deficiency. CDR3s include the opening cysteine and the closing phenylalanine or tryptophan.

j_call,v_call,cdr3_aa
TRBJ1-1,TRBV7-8,CASSLVPSMNTEAFF
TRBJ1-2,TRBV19,CASSPGNYGYTF
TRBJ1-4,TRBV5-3,CARSLCEDRLGINEKLFF
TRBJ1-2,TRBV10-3,CAISPTGEGGYTF
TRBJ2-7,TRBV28,CASRALGTSSYEQYF
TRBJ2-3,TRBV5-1,CASPTDTQYF
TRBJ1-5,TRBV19,CASSPFGRPNQPQHF
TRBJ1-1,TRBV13,CASSSSPSRGTEAFF
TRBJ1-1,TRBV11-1,CASSLARGYDTEAFF
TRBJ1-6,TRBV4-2,CASSQVRLLYNSPLHF
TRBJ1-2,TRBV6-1,CASSIQSTYGYTF
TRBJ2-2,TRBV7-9,CASSLAGTTGELFF
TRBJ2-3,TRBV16,CASSQRISPDTQYF
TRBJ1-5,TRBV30,CAWSVGVRNQPQHF
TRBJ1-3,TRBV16,CASSQIGLTGNTIYF